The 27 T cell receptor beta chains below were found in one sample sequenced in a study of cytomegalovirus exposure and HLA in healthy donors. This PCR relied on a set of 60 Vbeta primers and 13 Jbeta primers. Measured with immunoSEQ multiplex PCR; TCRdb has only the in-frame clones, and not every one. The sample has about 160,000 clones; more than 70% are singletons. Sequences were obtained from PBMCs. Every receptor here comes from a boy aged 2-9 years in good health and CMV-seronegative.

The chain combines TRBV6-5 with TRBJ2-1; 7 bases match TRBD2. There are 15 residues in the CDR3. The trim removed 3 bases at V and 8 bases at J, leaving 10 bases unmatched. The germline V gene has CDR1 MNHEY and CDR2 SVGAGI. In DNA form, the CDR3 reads TGTGCCAGCAGTTATAGTGAGCGGGGAGGGTATGAGCAGTTCTTC. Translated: CASSYSERGGYEQFF.

The DNA for the CDR3 is TGTGCCAGCAGCTTGGGACTAGCGGGGGAGACCCAGTACTTC. Translation gives CASSLGLAGETQYF. The J gene is TRBJ2-5, the V gene TRBV5-6, with TRBD2 matching 11 bases. Germline lookup yields CDR1 SGHDT and CDR2 YYEEEE. V shed 0 bases and J 5 bases; nucleotides not matched to a gene: 0. This CDR3 is built from 14 residues.

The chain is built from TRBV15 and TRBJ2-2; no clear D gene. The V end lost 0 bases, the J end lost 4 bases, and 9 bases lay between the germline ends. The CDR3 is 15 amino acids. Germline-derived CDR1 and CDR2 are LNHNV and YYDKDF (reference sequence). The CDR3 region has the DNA TGTGCCACCAGCAGAGATATAACAGCCACCGGGGAGCTGTTTTTT. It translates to CATSRDITATGELFF. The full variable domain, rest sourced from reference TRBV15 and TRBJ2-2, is DAMVIQNPRYQVTQFGKPVTLSCSQTLNHNVMYWYQQKSSQAPKLLFHYYDKDFNNEADTPDNFQSRRPNTSFCFLDIRSPGLGDTAMYLCATSRDITATGELFFGEGSRLTVL.

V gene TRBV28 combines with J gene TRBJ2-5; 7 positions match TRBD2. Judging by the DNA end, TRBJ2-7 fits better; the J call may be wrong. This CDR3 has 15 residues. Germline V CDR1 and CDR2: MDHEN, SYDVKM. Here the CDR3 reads CASSQPVRERYEQYF. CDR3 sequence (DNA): TGTGCCAGCAGTCAGCCTGTGCGGGAGCGATACGAGCAGTACTTC.

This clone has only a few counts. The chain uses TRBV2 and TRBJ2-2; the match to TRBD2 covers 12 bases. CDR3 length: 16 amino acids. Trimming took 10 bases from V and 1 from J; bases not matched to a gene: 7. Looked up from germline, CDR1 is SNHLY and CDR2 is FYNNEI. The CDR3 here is CATRLAGVQNTGELFF. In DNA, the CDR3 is TGTGCCACACGACTAGCGGGAGTTCAGAACACCGGGGAGCTGTTTTTT.

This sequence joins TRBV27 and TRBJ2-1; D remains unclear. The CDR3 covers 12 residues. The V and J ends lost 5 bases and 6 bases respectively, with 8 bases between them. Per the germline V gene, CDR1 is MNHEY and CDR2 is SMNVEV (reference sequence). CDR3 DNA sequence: TGTGCCAGCAGTCCGACTGGCAATGAGCAGTTCTTC. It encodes CASSPTGNEQFF.

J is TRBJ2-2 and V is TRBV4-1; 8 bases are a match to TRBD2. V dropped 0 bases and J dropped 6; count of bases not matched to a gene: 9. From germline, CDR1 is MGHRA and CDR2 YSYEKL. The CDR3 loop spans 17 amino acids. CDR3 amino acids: CASSQDLGREGAGELFF. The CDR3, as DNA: TGCGCCAGCAGCCAAGATTTGGGACGGGAGGGAGCCGGGGAGCTGTTTTTT.

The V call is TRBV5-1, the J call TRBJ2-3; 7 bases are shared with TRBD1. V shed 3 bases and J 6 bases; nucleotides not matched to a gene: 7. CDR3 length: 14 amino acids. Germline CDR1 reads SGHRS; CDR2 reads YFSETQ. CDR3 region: CASSYSGGKDTQYF. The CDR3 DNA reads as TGCGCCAGCAGCTACTCAGGGGGTAAGGATACGCAGTATTTT.

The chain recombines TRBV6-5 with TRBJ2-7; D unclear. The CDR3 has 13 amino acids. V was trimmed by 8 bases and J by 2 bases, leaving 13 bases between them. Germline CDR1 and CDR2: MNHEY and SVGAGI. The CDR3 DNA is TGTGCCAGCGGAGTTACACGTACCTACGAGCAGTACTTC. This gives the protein CASGVTRTYEQYF.

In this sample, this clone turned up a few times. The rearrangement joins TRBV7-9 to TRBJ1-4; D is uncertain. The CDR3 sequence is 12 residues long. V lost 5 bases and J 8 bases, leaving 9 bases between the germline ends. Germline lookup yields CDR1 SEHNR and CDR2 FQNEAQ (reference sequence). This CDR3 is CASSELREKLFF. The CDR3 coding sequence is TGTGCCAGCAGCGAGCTCAGGGAAAAACTGTTTTTT.

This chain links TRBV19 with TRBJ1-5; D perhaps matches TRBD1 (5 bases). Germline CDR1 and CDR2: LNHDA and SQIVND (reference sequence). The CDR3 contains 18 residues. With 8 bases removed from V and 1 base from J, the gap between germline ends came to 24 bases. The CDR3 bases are TGTGCCAGTTCCGATGTCATTGGGCTGACAGCGAGCAATCAGCCCCAGCATTTT. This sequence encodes CASSDVIGLTASNQPQHF.

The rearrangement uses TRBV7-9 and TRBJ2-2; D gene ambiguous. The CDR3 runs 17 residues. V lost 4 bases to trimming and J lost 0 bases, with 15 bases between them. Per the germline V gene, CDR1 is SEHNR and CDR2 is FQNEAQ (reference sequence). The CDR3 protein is CASSSRPPTPNTGELFF. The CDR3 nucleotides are TGTGCCAGCAGCTCCCGCCCCCCGACACCGAACACCGGGGAGCTGTTTTTT.

The DNA for the CDR3 is TGTGCCAGCAGCCAGACCGGGACTAAGCCTTGGGAGCAGTACTTC. This encodes CASSQTGTKPWEQYF. The chain has TRBV14 and TRBJ2-5, with TRBD2 matching over 7 bases. The CDR3 totals 15 residues. The J segment lost 11 bases and the V segment lost 3 bases, leaving 15 bases of the junction unmatched. Germline V gene data show CDR1 as SGHDN and CDR2 as FVKESK. Full variable domain (remainder filled in from reference TRBV14 and TRBJ2-5): EAGVTQFPSHSVIEKGQTVTLRCDPISGHDNLYWYRRVMGKEIKFLLHFVKESKQDESGMPNNRFLAERTGGTYSTLKVQPAELEDSGVYFCASSQTGTKPWEQYFGPGTRLLVL.

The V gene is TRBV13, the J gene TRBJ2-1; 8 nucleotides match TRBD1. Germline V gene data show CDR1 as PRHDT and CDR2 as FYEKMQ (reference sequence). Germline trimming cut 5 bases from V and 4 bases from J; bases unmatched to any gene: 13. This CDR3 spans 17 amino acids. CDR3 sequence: CASSPQTGTGTYNEQFF. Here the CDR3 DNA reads TGTGCCAGCAGCCCCCAAACCGGGACAGGAACTTACAATGAGCAGTTCTTC.

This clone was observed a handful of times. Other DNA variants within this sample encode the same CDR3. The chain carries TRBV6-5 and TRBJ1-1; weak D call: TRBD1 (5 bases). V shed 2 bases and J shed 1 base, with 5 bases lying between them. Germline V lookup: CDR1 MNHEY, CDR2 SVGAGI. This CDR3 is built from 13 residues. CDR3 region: CASSYRGNTEAFF. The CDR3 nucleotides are TGTGCCAGCAGTTACAGGGGGAACACTGAAGCTTTCTTT.

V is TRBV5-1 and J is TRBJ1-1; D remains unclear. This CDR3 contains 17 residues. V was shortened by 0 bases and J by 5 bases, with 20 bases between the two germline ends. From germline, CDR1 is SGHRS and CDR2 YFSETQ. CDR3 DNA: TGCGCCAGCAGCTTGGACGGTGCACGGTCGGGTAGGACTGAAGCTTTCTTT. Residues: CASSLDGARSGRTEAFF.

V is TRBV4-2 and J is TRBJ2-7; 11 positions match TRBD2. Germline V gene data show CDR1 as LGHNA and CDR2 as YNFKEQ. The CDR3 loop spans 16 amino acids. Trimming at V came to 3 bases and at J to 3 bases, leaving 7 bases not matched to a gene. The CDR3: CASSQGLAGGHYEQYF. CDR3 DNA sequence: TGTGCCAGCAGCCAGGGGCTAGCGGGAGGTCACTACGAGCAGTACTTC.

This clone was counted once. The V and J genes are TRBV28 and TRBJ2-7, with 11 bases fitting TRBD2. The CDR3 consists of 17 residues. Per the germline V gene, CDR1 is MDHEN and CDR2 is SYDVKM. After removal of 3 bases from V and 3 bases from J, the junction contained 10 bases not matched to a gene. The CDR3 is CASSFGLAGGIRYEQYF. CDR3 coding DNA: TGTGCCAGCAGTTTCGGCCTAGCGGGAGGTATTCGCTACGAGCAGTACTTC.

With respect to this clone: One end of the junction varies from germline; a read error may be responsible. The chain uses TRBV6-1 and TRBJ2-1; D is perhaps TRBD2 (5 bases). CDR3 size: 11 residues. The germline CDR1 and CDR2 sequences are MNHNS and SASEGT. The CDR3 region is CASSEIGRWVF. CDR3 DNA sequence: TGTGCCAGCAGTGAAATAGGGAGATGGGTCTTC.

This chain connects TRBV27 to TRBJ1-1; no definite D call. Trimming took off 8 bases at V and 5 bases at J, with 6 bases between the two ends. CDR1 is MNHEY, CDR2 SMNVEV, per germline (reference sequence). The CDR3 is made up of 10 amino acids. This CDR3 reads CASGRTEAFF. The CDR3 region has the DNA TGTGCCAGCGGGAGGACTGAAGCTTTCTTT.

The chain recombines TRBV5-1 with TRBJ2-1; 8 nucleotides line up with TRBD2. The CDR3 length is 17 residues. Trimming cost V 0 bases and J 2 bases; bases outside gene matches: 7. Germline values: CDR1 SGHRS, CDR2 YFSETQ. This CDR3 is CASSLANGGGTYNEQFF. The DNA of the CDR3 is TGCGCCAGCAGCTTGGCCAACGGGGGGGGAACCTACAATGAGCAGTTCTTC.

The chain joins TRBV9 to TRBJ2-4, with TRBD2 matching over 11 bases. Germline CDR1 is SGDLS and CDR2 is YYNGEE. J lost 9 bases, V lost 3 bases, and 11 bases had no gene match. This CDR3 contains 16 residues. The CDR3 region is CASSETSGVGIGIQYF. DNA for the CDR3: TGTGCCAGCAGCGAGACTAGCGGGGTGGGAATCGGCATTCAGTACTTC. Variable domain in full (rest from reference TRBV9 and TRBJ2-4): DSGVTQTPKHLITATGQRVTLRCSPRSGDLSVYWYQQSLDQGLQFLIQYYNGEERAKGNILERFSAQQFPDLHSELNLSSLELGDSALYFCASSETSGVGIGIQYFGAGTRLSVL.

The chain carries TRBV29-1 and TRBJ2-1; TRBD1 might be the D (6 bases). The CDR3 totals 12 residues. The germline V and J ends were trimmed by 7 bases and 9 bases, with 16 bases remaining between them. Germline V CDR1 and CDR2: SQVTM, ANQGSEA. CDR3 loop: CSGQLQGIEQFF. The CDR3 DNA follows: TGCAGCGGCCAACTACAGGGAATTGAGCAGTTCTTC.

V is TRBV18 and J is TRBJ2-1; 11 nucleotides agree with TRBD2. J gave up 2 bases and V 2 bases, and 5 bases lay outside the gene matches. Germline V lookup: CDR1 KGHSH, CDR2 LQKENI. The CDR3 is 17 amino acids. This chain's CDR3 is CASSPISGRGAYNEQFF. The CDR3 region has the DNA TGTGCCAGCTCACCAATTAGCGGGAGGGGGGCCTACAATGAGCAGTTCTTC.

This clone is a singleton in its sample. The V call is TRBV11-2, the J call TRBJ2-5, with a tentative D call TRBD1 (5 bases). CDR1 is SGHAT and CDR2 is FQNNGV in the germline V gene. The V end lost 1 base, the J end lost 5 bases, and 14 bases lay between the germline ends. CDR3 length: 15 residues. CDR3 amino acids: CASSLVGLYRETQYF. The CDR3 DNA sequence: TGTGCCAGCAGCTTAGTAGGGCTTTACAGGGAGACCCAGTACTTC. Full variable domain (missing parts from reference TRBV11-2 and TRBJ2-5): EAGVAQSPRYKIIEKRQSVAFWCNPISGHATLYWYQQILGQGPKLLIQFQNNGVVDDSQLPKDRFSAERLKGVDSTLKIQPAKLEDSAVYLCASSLVGLYRETQYFGPGTRLLVL.

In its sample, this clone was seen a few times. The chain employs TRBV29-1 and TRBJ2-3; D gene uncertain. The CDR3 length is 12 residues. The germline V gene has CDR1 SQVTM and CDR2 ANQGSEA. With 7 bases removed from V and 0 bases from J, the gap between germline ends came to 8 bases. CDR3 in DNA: TGCAGCGCGAGGTCTAGCACAGATACGCAGTATTTT. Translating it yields CSARSSTDTQYF.

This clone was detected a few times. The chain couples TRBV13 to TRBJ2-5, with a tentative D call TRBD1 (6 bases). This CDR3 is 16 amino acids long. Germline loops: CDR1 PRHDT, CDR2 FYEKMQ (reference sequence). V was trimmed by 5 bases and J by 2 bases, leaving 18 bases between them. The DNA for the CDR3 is TGTGCCAGCAGCGAAGTTACAGGGAAGGGACAAGAGACCCAGTACTTC. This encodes CASSEVTGKGQETQYF.